The T cell receptor beta chain described here comes from a study of T cells in tuberculosis. At the level of the study: IGRA-negative adolescents, IGRA-positive adolescents with latent tuberculosis and adults with active tuberculosis formed this South African cohort.

Overall study results and limits: Classification accuracy was 87% (AUROC more than 0.8) with the GMM-specific repertoire.

The CDR3 runs 13 residues. Trimming took off 8 bases at V and 7 bases at J, with 12 bases between the two ends. Germline V gives CDR1 SGHTA, CDR2 FQGTGA. TCRdb's table, derived via immunoSEQ multiplex PCR, lists solely in-frame clones and lacks some. The sample records over 25,000 clones, about 90% being singletons. Of note for this clone: Antigen unknown.

Time point specified: new active TB diagnosis, blood taken before or within 7 days of starting treatment. This chain uses TRBV7-3 with TRBJ1-6; D unresolved. Source: PBMCs, taken at tuberculosis diagnosis. This TCR was sampled from an adult with tuberculosis. The CDR3 region is CASGWAGNSPLHF. The CDR3 bases are TGTGCCAGCGGATGGGCGGGGAATTCACCCCTCCACTTT.